Below are 28 T cell receptor beta chains sequenced from a single sample in a study of blood T cell repertoires in COVID-19. The repertoire was sequenced with immunoSEQ multiplex PCR; TCRdb's copy has only in-frame clones and lacks some. The sample records around 37,000 clones, about nine tenths being singletons. Material: peripheral blood. The source of these receptors is a man aged 60-69 years with acute or convalescent COVID-19.

With regard to this clone: Compared with germline, one end of the junction differs, possibly owing to a read error. This sequence joins TRBV5-4 and TRBJ1-1; D may be TRBD1 (5 bases). The CDR3 totals 12 residues. Germline CDR1 and CDR2: SGHNT and YYREEE (reference sequence). The CDR3 DNA reads TGTGCCACCAGCGACAGGAACACTGAAGCTTTCTTT. It translates to CATSDRNTEAFF.

This clone has only one observation. J is TRBJ1-1 and V is TRBV7-8; D gene unclear. CDR3 length equals 13 residues. V was pared by 1 base and J by 1 base, with 4 bases between. Germline-derived CDR1 and CDR2 are SGHVS and FQNEAQ. CDR3 sequence reads: CASSLVRNTEAFF. Written as DNA, the CDR3 is TGTGCCAGCAGCTTAGTCCGGAACACTGAAGCTTTCTTT.

The rearrangement links TRBV7-9 to TRBJ1-3; TRBD1 agrees at 8 bases. V dropped 5 bases and J dropped 1; count of bases not matched to a gene: 10. CDR1 and CDR2 (germline): SEHNR, FQNEAQ (reference sequence). CDR3 size: 17 residues. The CDR3 loop is CASSTRQGITSGNTIYF. The CDR3, as DNA: TGTGCCAGCAGCACAAGACAGGGGATAACATCTGGAAACACCATATATTTT.

V usage is TRBV7-2 and J usage is TRBJ2-3; 9 bases fit TRBD1. The germline gives CDR1 SGHTA, CDR2 FQGNSA. The CDR3 spans 13 residues. The ends lost 4 bases at V and 7 bases at J; junction bases unmatched: 3. CDR3 residues: CASSSGTGNTQYF. Written as DNA, the CDR3 is TGTGCCAGCAGCTCGGGGACAGGGAATACGCAGTATTTT.

V usage is TRBV6-5 and J usage is TRBJ2-5; 10 nucleotides agree with TRBD2. V shed 4 bases, J shed 5 bases, and the junction held 10 bases outside the gene matches. This CDR3 region has 16 residues. The germline V gene has CDR1 MNHEY and CDR2 SVGAGI. CDR3 in DNA: TGTGCCAGCAGTTGGGGAGCGGGAGGGCCGGGGGAGACCCAGTACTTC. Amino acids: CASSWGAGGPGETQYF.

The chain carries TRBV18 and TRBJ2-7; tentative D call: TRBD1 (5 bases). V dropped 2 bases and J dropped 2 bases, with 13 bases sitting between them. From germline, CDR1 is KGHSH and CDR2 LQKENI. The length of the CDR3 is 15 residues. The CDR3 sequence is CASSPRGQGTYEQYV. The CDR3 DNA sequence: TGTGCCAGCTCACCAAGAGGCCAGGGAACCTACGAGCAGTACGTC.

The chain joins TRBV28 to TRBJ2-7; no clear D. The CDR3 is made up of 12 amino acids. CDR1 is MDHEN, CDR2 SYDVKM, per germline. The V end was cut by 8 bases, the J end by 2 bases, with 10 bases between. The chain's CDR3 is CASRGQTYEQYF. The CDR3 DNA reads as TGTGCCAGCCGAGGTCAAACCTACGAGCAGTACTTC.

V is TRBV28 and J is TRBJ2-1, with D maybe TRBD2 (6 bases). V lost 6 bases to trimming and J lost 8 bases, with 17 bases between them. Germline V CDR1 and CDR2: MDHEN, SYDVKM. The CDR3 is 14 residues long. The CDR3 region is CASSLPLGSDEQFF. The CDR3 DNA reads TGTGCCAGCAGCCTACCCCTCGGGAGTGATGAGCAGTTCTTC.

The chain links TRBV9 to TRBJ1-6; TRBD1 agrees at 7 bases. The CDR3 is 13 amino acids. Germline-derived CDR1 and CDR2 are SGDLS and YYNGEE. Losses at the gene ends were 4 bases for V and 8 bases for J; bases not matched to a gene: 3. CDR3 in amino acids: CASSPTGDSPLHF. CDR3 sequence (DNA): TGTGCCAGCAGCCCAACAGGGGATTCACCCCTCCACTTT.

The rearrangement joins TRBV19 to TRBJ2-5; 10 bases are a match to TRBD1. The germline V gene has CDR1 LNHDA and CDR2 SQIVND (reference sequence). The V gene end was trimmed by 10 bases and the J gene end by 5 bases; junction bases not matched to a gene: 10. CDR3 length equals 14 residues. The CDR3 bases are TGTGCCACCCGAGGACAGGGGGTTTTGGAGACCCAGTACTTC. Translating gives CATRGQGVLETQYF.

CDR3 nucleotide sequence: TGTGCCAGCAGTGACTCGAGAGGGCAGGGGGTAACCCTTGGCTCCTACGAGCAGTACGTC. Encoded protein: CASSDSRGQGVTLGSYEQYV. The rearrangement links TRBV6-4 to TRBJ2-7; TRBD1 agrees at 7 bases. This CDR3 is built from 20 residues. Per the germline V gene, CDR1 is MRHNA and CDR2 is SNTAGT. Trimming cost V 0 bases and J 0 bases; bases outside gene matches: 17.

This chain uses TRBV30 with TRBJ1-5; 9 nucleotides line up with TRBD1. With V trimmed by 2 bases and J by 6 bases, 8 bases remained unmatched. CDR3 length: 15 amino acids. Germline assignment: CDR1 GTSNPN and CDR2 SVGIG (reference sequence). The CDR3 protein is CAWSLTGGRSQPQHF. In DNA form, the CDR3 reads TGTGCCTGGAGTTTGACAGGGGGTAGAAGTCAGCCCCAGCATTTT.

This rearrangement joins TRBV3-1 (or the pseudogene TRBV3-2) to TRBJ2-3, with TRBD2 identical over 7 bases. V lost 0 bases and J lost 1; bases outside the gene matches: 10. Germline values: CDR1 LGHDT, CDR2 YNNKEL (reference sequence). The CDR3 sequence is 18 residues long. CDR3 in amino acids: CASSQERGAGSGTDTQYF. The CDR3 coding sequence is TGTGCCAGCAGCCAAGAGCGGGGAGCGGGATCTGGCACAGATACGCAGTATTTT.

CDR3 residues: CASSDLTTGELFF. The CDR3, as DNA: TGCGCCAGCAGTGACCTTACAACCGGGGAGCTGTTTTTT. This sequence joins TRBV10-2 and TRBJ2-2, with D unresolved. CDR3 length: 13 residues. Germline CDR1 and CDR2: WSHSY and SAAADI. V shed 3 bases and J shed 5 bases, with 7 bases lying between them.

This clone was counted a few times. V and J are TRBV5-1 and TRBJ2-2, with TRBD2 identical over 8 bases. From germline, CDR1 is SGHRS and CDR2 YFSETQ. Losses at the gene ends were 4 bases for V and 3 bases for J; bases not matched to a gene: 8. The CDR3 spans 16 residues. The CDR3 reads CASSLAGRGYTGELFF. DNA of the CDR3: TGCGCCAGCAGCCTAGCGGGTCGTGGGTACACCGGGGAGCTGTTTTTT.

The J gene is TRBJ2-2, the V gene TRBV5-4; possibly TRBD1 for D (5 bases). The CDR3 covers 16 residues. The germline CDR1 and CDR2 sequences are SGHNT and YYREEE (reference sequence). V was clipped by 1 base and J by 0 bases, with 10 bases between them. CDR3 sequence: CASSLRGFANTGELFF. In nucleotides, the CDR3 is TGTGCCAGCAGCTTGAGGGGTTTCGCGAACACCGGGGAGCTGTTTTTT.

The V and J genes are TRBV7-9 and TRBJ2-3; a weak D match, TRBD1 (6 bases). CDR3 length: 16 residues. V lost 1 base, J lost 4 bases, and 15 bases lay in between. The V gene's germline CDR1 is SEHNR and CDR2 FQNEAQ (reference sequence). CDR3 protein: CASSLGRTVWADTQYF. As DNA, the CDR3 is TGTGCCAGCAGCTTAGGTCGGACAGTATGGGCAGATACGCAGTATTTT.

The rearrangement links TRBV7-2 to TRBJ2-7; perhaps TRBD1 as D (5 bases). Germline assignment: CDR1 SGHTA and CDR2 FQGNSA. The CDR3 is made up of 12 amino acids. The V gene lost 4 bases and the J gene lost 5 bases, with 9 bases spanning the gap. CDR3 in amino acids: CASSSDSHEQYF. CDR3 nucleotides: TGTGCCAGCAGCTCAGACAGCCACGAGCAGTACTTC.

This rearrangement joins TRBV19 to TRBJ2-1, with D tentatively TRBD2 (6 bases). Trimming took off 2 bases at V and 7 bases at J, with 15 bases between the two ends. The CDR3 spans 15 residues. Germline loops: CDR1 LNHDA, CDR2 SQIVND (reference sequence). The chain's CDR3 is CASSIYREKGNEQFF. The CDR3 bases are TGTGCCAGTAGTATATACCGGGAGAAGGGGAATGAGCAGTTCTTC.

The chain couples TRBV3-1 (or the pseudogene TRBV3-2) to TRBJ2-3; D is undetermined. The CDR3 runs to 13 residues. Germline CDR1 reads LGHDT; CDR2 reads YNNKEL (reference sequence). Trimming shortened V by 4 bases and J by 3 bases, and 8 bases separated the two germline ends. This chain's CDR3 is CASSRAGTDTQYF. The CDR3 region has the DNA TGTGCCAGCAGCCGCGCCGGGACAGATACGCAGTATTTT.

The V gene is TRBV5-4, the J gene TRBJ1-1, with a possible D match to TRBD1 (6 bases). The CDR3 consists of 15 residues. V lost 2 bases, J lost 1 base, and 12 bases lay in between. The germline gives CDR1 SGHNT, CDR2 YYREEE (reference sequence). The CDR3 DNA follows: TGTGCCAGCAGCTTACAGGGAATTGGGAACACTGAAGCTTTCTTT. This translates into CASSLQGIGNTEAFF.

This clone has a single count. The rearrangement uses TRBV7-2 and TRBJ2-7, with D perhaps TRBD2 (5 bases). With 5 bases removed from V and 10 bases from J, the gap between germline ends came to 15 bases. Germline CDR1 and CDR2: SGHTA and FQGNSA. This CDR3 contains 12 residues. The CDR3 loop reads CASSDYSEAQYF. CDR3 sequence (DNA): TGTGCCAGCAGCGACTATTCGGAGGCACAGTACTTC.

The chain joins TRBV5-1 to TRBJ1-4; D unclear. Germline CDR1 SGHRS, CDR2 YFSETQ. V was trimmed by 4 bases and J by 10 bases, leaving 17 bases between them. The CDR3 has 14 residues. DNA for the CDR3: TGCGCCAGCAGCCCTCAGGCGCCCGATGCAAAACTGTTTTTT. Translated: CASSPQAPDAKLFF.

V gene TRBV12-3 or TRBV12-4 combines with J gene TRBJ1-6; D not resolved. The V and J ends lost 6 bases and 8 bases respectively, with 11 bases between them. The CDR3 contains 13 residues. The DNA for the CDR3 is TGTGCCAGCAGCGGACTGGGTGATTCACCCCTCCACTTT. Protein sequence: CASSGLGDSPLHF.

This clone has just one count. This sequence joins TRBV9 and TRBJ2-1; 14 bases are a match to TRBD2. CDR1 and CDR2 (germline): SGDLS, YYNGEE. This CDR3 has 16 amino acids. J gave up 4 bases and V 4 bases, and 4 bases lay outside the gene matches. The CDR3 DNA reads TGTGCCAGCAGCACGGGACTAGCGGGAGCTTACAATGAGCAGTTCTTC. Its translation is CASSTGLAGAYNEQFF. The whole variable domain, remainder taken from reference TRBV9 and TRBJ2-1, is DSGVTQTPKHLITATGQRVTLRCSPRSGDLSVYWYQQSLDQGLQFLIQYYNGEERAKGNILERFSAQQFPDLHSELNLSSLELGDSALYFCASSTGLAGAYNEQFFGPGTRLTVL.

This clone was detected a few times. This sequence joins TRBV9 and TRBJ1-3; 8 bases fit TRBD1. J was trimmed by 2 bases and V by 4 bases; bases with no gene match: 2. The CDR3 has 14 residues. The germline CDR1 and CDR2 sequences are SGDLS and YYNGEE. The CDR3 DNA reads TGTGCCAGCAGCCCACAGGGGGCTGGAAACACCATATATTTT. It encodes CASSPQGAGNTIYF.

This clone was seen a few times. The CDR3, as DNA: TGTGCCAGCAGCTTTAGGGGACAGGAGGTTGATGGCTACACCTTC. Its translation: CASSFRGQEVDGYTF. The chain joins TRBV5-4 to TRBJ1-2, with TRBD1 matching over 8 bases. The CDR3 spans 15 residues. The junction had 9 bases not matched to a gene; V was cut back by 2 bases and J by 6 bases. From germline, CDR1 is SGHNT and CDR2 YYREEE (reference sequence).

This clone was counted a few times. The chain combines TRBV5-6 with TRBJ1-6; D possibly corresponds to TRBD1 (5 bases). Germline values: CDR1 SGHDT, CDR2 YYEEEE. Trimming pared 2 bases from V and 11 bases from J, leaving 14 bases between. CDR3 length: 14 residues. CDR3 nucleotide sequence: TGTGCCAGCAGCTTTGAAGGGGTGAGCACACCCCTCCACTTT. This gives the protein CASSFEGVSTPLHF.